Listed below are T cell receptor beta chains from one sample, sequenced in a study of blood T cell repertoires in COVID-19. TCRdb's copy holds only in-frame clones and misses some; the assay was immunoSEQ multiplex PCR. In the table there are about 220,000 clones, around 86% of which are singletons. The sequenced sample consisted of peripheral blood. Receptors originate from a human donor in a cohort sampled during active COVID-19. Both conserved end residues are part of each CDR3. The D gene is left open where the match is weak. The size entry is marked missing in some rows and otherwise reads once, few, many or a size class.

size	V	J	D	DNA	CDR3
NA	TRBV18	TRBJ1-5	TRBD1	TGTGCCAGCTCACCAGGACAGGGAGGGCAGCCCCAGCATTTT	CASSPGQGGQPQHF
NA	TRBV28	TRBJ1-1	NA	TGTGCCAGCAGTTCTATAGACAAAACTGAAGCTTTCTTT	CASSSIDKTEAFF
NA	TRBV3-1/TRBV3-2	TRBJ2-1	NA	TGTGCCAGCAGCCAAGCCGGGGGCTCCTACAATGAGCAGTTCTTC	CASSQAGGSYNEQFF
once	TRBV29-1	TRBJ1-2	TRBD1	TGCAGCGTAGAGGGACAGGGGGGCGGGTATGGCTACACCTTC	CSVEGQGGGYGYTF
NA	TRBV5-8	TRBJ1-2	NA	TGTGCCAGCAGCCCCGGTGAGGTCTATGGCTACACCTTC	CASSPGEVYGYTF
NA	TRBV28	TRBJ2-7	TRBD2	TGTGCCAGCAGTTTAGCGACTAGCGGGAGCTACGAGCAGTACTTC	CASSLATSGSYEQYF
NA	TRBV5-5	TRBJ1-3	NA	TGTGCCAGCAGCTTGGACTCCCGTCGGGGAGCATTT	CASSLDSRRGAF
NA	TRBV19	TRBJ2-3	TRBD1	TGTGCCAGTAGTATAAGGACAGGGGCCGATACGCAGTATTTT	CASSIRTGADTQYF
NA	TRBV7-2	TRBJ2-7	NA	TGTGCCAGCAGCCACACGAGCTGGGGAGGTTCCCACGAGCAGTACTTC	CASSHTSWGGSHEQYF
once	TRBV19	TRBJ1-3	NA	TGTGCCAGTACCTCCGGAGGGCTTTCTGGAAACACCATATATTTT	CASTSGGLSGNTIYF
NA	TRBV4-1	TRBJ1-3	NA	TGCGCCAGCAGCCAAGATCGACCGGGAGGAGGAAACACCATATATTTT	CASSQDRPGGGNTIYF
NA	TRBV3-1/TRBV3-2	TRBJ2-5	TRBD2	TGTGCCAGCAGCCACTCAGCGGGAGCCGGCATGAATGCGGAGACCCAGTACTTC	CASSHSAGAGMNAETQYF
NA	TRBV7-2	TRBJ2-1	TRBD2	TGTGCCAGCAGCTTCAGCGGGGCCTCCTACAATGAGCAGTTCTTC	CASSFSGASYNEQFF
NA	TRBV28	TRBJ2-7	NA	TGTGCCAGCTCCCGACAGGCCCCCTACGAGCAGTACTTC	CASSRQAPYEQYF
NA	TRBV19	TRBJ2-1	NA	TGTGCCAGTAGCACTGGGACTGGGTCCTACAATGAGCAGTTCTTC	CASSTGTGSYNEQFF
NA	TRBV27	TRBJ1-2	NA	TGTGCCAGCAGTCCCTCCCAGGGGTTGGGCTACACCTTC	CASSPSQGLGYTF
NA	TRBV29-1	TRBJ2-7	NA	TGCAGCGTGACGGGCTTAACGGGGAGCGAGCAGTACTTC	CSVTGLTGSEQYF
NA	TRBV7-9	TRBJ2-7	TRBD1	TGTGCCAGCAGCCCGGAGACAGGGGGCTACGAGCAGTACTTC	CASSPETGGYEQYF
NA	TRBV4-1	TRBJ2-7	NA	TGCGCCAGCAGCCAGGAGGGCACAACGGATTACGAGCAGTACTTC	CASSQEGTTDYEQYF
NA	TRBV29-1	TRBJ1-1	NA	TGCAGCGTTGATCTAAGGATGACAAACACTGAAGCTTTCTTT	CSVDLRMTNTEAFF
NA	TRBV5-6	TRBJ1-4	TRBD1	TGTGCCAGCAGCTTACTTAGGGACAGGTCTGAGTCTAATGAAAAACTGTTTTTT	CASSLLRDRSESNEKLFF
NA	TRBV9	TRBJ2-7	NA	TGTGCCAGCAGCCTGGAGGTGGGAGGTTCCTACGAGCAGTACTTC	CASSLEVGGSYEQYF
NA	TRBV28	TRBJ2-7	TRBD2	TGTGCCAGCAGTTCCTCCAGGTCGGGAGGGTACGAGCAGTACTTC	CASSSSRSGGYEQYF
NA	TRBV29-1	TRBJ2-7	TRBD1	TGCAGCGTTGAGGGGCGACAGGGCTACGAGCAGTACTTC	CSVEGRQGYEQYF
once	TRBV4-2	TRBJ2-7	TRBD1	TGTGCCAGCAGCTCCGGGACAGGGAGCTACGAGCAGTACTTC	CASSSGTGSYEQYF
NA	TRBV5-4	TRBJ1-1	NA	TGTGCCAGCACTCAGGCAAACACTGAAGCTTTCTTT	CASTQANTEAFF
once	TRBV3-1/TRBV3-2	TRBJ2-2	TRBD2	TGTGCCAGCAGCCAAGATCGCGGGTGGGGACTAGCGGGAGCCGGGGAGCTGTTTTTT	CASSQDRGWGLAGAGELFF
NA	TRBV7-9	TRBJ2-4	NA	TGTGCCAGCAGCTTATTGGAGTCAGGGGGGAACATTCAGTACTTC	CASSLLESGGNIQYF
NA	TRBV30	TRBJ2-7	TRBD2	TGTGCCTGGAGTAGGAGCGGGAGGGCCCCCTACGAGCAGTACTTC	CAWSRSGRAPYEQYF
NA	TRBV7-2	TRBJ2-7	TRBD2	TGTGCCAGCCGAGGGGCGGGGGCCTACGAGCAGTACTTC	CASRGAGAYEQYF
few	TRBV10-3	TRBJ1-1	TRBD1	TGTGCCAGTAGGGACAGTGCTCGAAACACTGAAGCTTTCTTT	CASRDSARNTEAFF
NA	TRBV4-3	TRBJ1-1	NA	TGCGCCAGCAGCCAAGACCCGAGCACTGAAGCTTTCTTT	CASSQDPSTEAFF
once	TRBV4-3	TRBJ1-1	NA	TGCGCCAGCAGCCAAGACGTGCTACGGGAGACTGAAGCTTTCTTT	CASSQDVLRETEAFF
NA	TRBV6-1	TRBJ1-1	NA	TGTGCCAGCAGTGAAAGGTGGGGGCAGGGAGGGGAAAGAACTGAAGCTTTCTTT	CASSERWGQGGERTEAFF
NA	TRBV19	TRBJ2-1	NA	TGTGCCAGTAGTATAGTTCCAGGGAACTACAATGAGCAGTTCTTC	CASSIVPGNYNEQFF
NA	TRBV25-1	TRBJ1-1	NA	TGTGCCAGCAGTGGACGCAGCGGTTGGAACACTGAAGCTTTCTTT	CASSGRSGWNTEAFF
NA	TRBV24-1	TRBJ2-1	TRBD2	TGTGCCACCAGTGACCAGGTCGGACTAGCGGGGGTCTCCTACAATGAGCAGTTCTTC	CATSDQVGLAGVSYNEQFF
once	TRBV5-1	TRBJ1-1	TRBD1	TGCGCCAGCAGCCCCGGACAGGGGGTAAACACTGAAGCTTTCTTT	CASSPGQGVNTEAFF
once	TRBV6-2/TRBV6-3	TRBJ1-5	NA	TGTGCCAGCAGTTTCGGGGGTAATCAGCCCCAGCATTTT	CASSFGGNQPQHF
NA	TRBV19	TRBJ1-2	NA	TGTGCCAGTAGTATAGCCGCGGTTATCTATAACTATGGCTACACCTTC	CASSIAAVIYNYGYTF
NA	TRBV28	TRBJ1-6	NA	TGTGCCAGCAGCTTCGGACAGATCCTTAATTCACCCCTCCACTTT	CASSFGQILNSPLHF
NA	TRBV28	TRBJ2-7	TRBD1	TGTGCCAGCAGTTGGACAGGGTACGAGCAGTACTTC	CASSWTGYEQYF